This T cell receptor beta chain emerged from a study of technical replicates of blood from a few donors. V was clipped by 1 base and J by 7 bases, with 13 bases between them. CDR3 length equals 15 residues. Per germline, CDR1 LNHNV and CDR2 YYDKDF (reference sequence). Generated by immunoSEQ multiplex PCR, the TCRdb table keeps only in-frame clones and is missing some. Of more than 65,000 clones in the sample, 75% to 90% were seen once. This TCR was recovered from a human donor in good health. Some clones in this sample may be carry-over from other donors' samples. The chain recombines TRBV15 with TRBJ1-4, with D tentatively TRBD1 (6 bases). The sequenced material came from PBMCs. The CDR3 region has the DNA TGTGCCACCAGCAGAGTTGGCAGGGGTCGTGAAAAACTGTTTTTT. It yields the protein CATSRVGRGREKLFF.